This note documents a single T cell receptor (beta chain) sequence. Its specific antigen is unknown. No base quality values were provided; no much bigger clone lies one nucleotide off. For this chain, trimming is 0 bases at the V end and 5 bases at the J end, and the number of junction bases without a gene match is 7. CDR1 and CDR2 were assigned from the germline V gene (reference sequence) as LNHNV and YYDKDF. The CDR3 runs 15 amino acids, cysteine and phenylalanine included. The read is trimmed to its CDR3 DNA, 45 bases read in frame from base 1. This entry belongs to a study of CD8 T cells in Susac syndrome (dated by TCRdb to the late 2010s). Regarding the study in general: Whether CD8+ T cell activation and differentiation in Susac syndrome was antigen driven was tested using repertoire sequencing. Clonality of the CD8+ T cell repertoire was compared between roughly 13 healthy donors, approximately 14 Susac syndrome patients and 15 multiple sclerosis patients.

RNA was extracted using the RNeasy kit, and about 0.45 to 1 ug of the RNA was reverse transcribed with random hexamers. The immunoSEQ multiplex PCR assay, which covers 54 Vbeta and 13 Jbeta segments, was used to amplify TCR beta CDR3 regions. To correct PCR amplification bias, a synthetic template baseline was used for both primer optimization and computational correction. As for how the authors treated the data: Reads were annotated to V, D and J genes according to IMGT and were analyzed with immunoSEQ Analyzer, with only productive sequences retained. Clonality was computed as one minus Shannon entropy normalized by log2 of the number of productive unique sequences. Public and private clones were assessed among the 100 most prevalent clones of each patient and control. Susac-specific clones were defined as absent from healthy and MS cohorts, 850 to 1,300 published viral clones and other ImmuneACCESS disease sequences. TCRdb reanalyzed the raw reads on its own, using fastp at Q25 for trimming and MiXCR for clone calling, and kept in-frame beta chains. Entries are consolidated by CDR3 protein sequence, retaining the most common genes and DNA. TCRdb assigned the V and J calls; the authors' analysis was not used. Counted in this sample were some 95,000 distinct CDR3 sequences; 85% to 95% of them appeared once. Less than 0.35% of the sample rests with the top ten.

Findings and caveats that apply to the study as a whole: The study acknowledged that relatively few individuals were included in the TCR sequencing and HLA analysis.

Peripheral blood CD8+ and CD4+ T cells from healthy donors, Susac syndrome patients and multiple sclerosis patients were profiled by high-throughput TCR beta sequencing. Healthy donors were age- and sex-matched controls. Bulk CD8+ and CD4+ T cells were purified magnetically by negative isolation, whereas CD8+ TEMRA cells were enriched by FACS. Blood was drawn into EDTA tubes, processed within 24 hours, and PBMCs were isolated by density gradient centrifugation. PBMCs intended for TCR sequencing were frozen in liquid nitrogen and were later thawed in a 37 degrees C water bath. A purity of at least 90% was achieved for sorted or isolated CD4+, CD8+ and CD8+ TEMRA cells.

The V and J genes are TRBV15 and TRBJ2-7, with TRBD2 identical over 7 junction bases. The clonotype comes from a human donor in good health. The source material was CD8+ T cells from PBMCs. The bases read TGTGCCACCAGCAGAGATGGGAGGGGAAGCGACGAGCAGTACTTC. This codes for CATSRDGRGSDEQYF. The entire variable domain, with the stretches around the CDR3 drawn from the reference TRBV15 and TRBJ2-7 proteins, is DAMVIQNPRYQVTQFGKPVTLSCSQTLNHNVMYWYQQKSSQAPKLLFHYYDKDFNNEADTPDNFQSRRPNTSFCFLDIRSPGLGDTAMYLCATSRDGRGSDEQYFGPGTRLTVT.